The 22 T cell receptor beta chains presented below share a single source sample, sequenced in a study of shared clonotypes between healthy human individuals. Naive CD8 cells, CD45RO-negative and positively selected for CCR7, excluded terminally differentiated effector memory CD45RA+ cells. Measured with immunoSEQ multiplex PCR; TCRdb has only the in-frame clones, and not every one. The sample consists of about 1,800,000 clones, approximately 94% of them appearing once. Source material: naive CD8+ T cells sorted from blood. The receptors come from a young man in good health.

This clone has just one count. The rearrangement links TRBV15 to TRBJ2-1; maybe TRBD1 (5 bases). The germline V gene encodes CDR1 LNHNV and CDR2 YYDKDF (reference sequence). The CDR3 length is 15 residues. The V and J ends lost 5 bases and 8 bases respectively, with 19 bases between them. CDR3 region: CATSLGRRVLDEQFF. CDR3 coding DNA: TGTGCCACCAGCCTTGGGCGCAGGGTCCTGGATGAGCAGTTCTTC.

CDR3 in amino acids: CASSLRTGDVSGANVLTF. DNA for the CDR3: TGTGCCAGCAGTTTAAGGACAGGGGACGTATCTGGGGCCAACGTCCTGACTTTC. The V gene is TRBV28, the J gene TRBJ2-6, with 9 bases identical to TRBD1. The trim removed 2 bases at V and 1 base at J, leaving 6 bases unmatched. Germline V lookup: CDR1 MDHEN, CDR2 SYDVKM. CDR3 length: 18 amino acids.

J is TRBJ1-6 and V is TRBV4-3; D may be TRBD1 (6 bases). V dropped 4 bases and J dropped 9 bases, with 22 bases sitting between them. The CDR3 is 17 residues long. The germline CDR1 and CDR2 sequences are LGHNA and YSLEER. CDR3 sequence reads: CASSRVFLDREPSPLHF. As DNA, the CDR3 is TGCGCCAGCAGCCGAGTTTTTTTGGACAGAGAGCCTTCACCCCTCCACTTT.

The chain recombines TRBV27 with TRBJ1-2, with 7 bases fitting TRBD1. The V and J ends lost 6 bases and 8 bases, in that order; junction bases with no gene match: 3. Germline values: CDR1 MNHEY, CDR2 SMNVEV (reference sequence). The CDR3 sequence is 11 residues long. This chain's CDR3 is CASRQGYGYTF. DNA of the CDR3: TGTGCCAGCAGACAGGGGTACGGCTACACCTTC.

J is TRBJ2-4 and V is TRBV7-8, with D perhaps matching TRBD1 (5 bases). The CDR3 consists of 14 residues. From germline, CDR1 is SGHVS and CDR2 FQNEAQ. Trimming stripped 1 base from V and 7 bases from J, with 11 bases between. The chain's CDR3 is CASSLEVRVNIQYF. The CDR3 DNA reads as TGTGCCAGCAGCTTAGAGGTCAGGGTGAACATTCAGTACTTC.

The chain combines TRBV19 with TRBJ1-1; maybe TRBD1 (5 bases). The CDR3 totals 11 residues. Trimming took 5 bases from V and 5 from J, leaving 6 bases between them. In germline, CDR1 is LNHDA, CDR2 SQIVND (reference sequence). The CDR3 nucleotides are TGTGCCAGTAGTTGGGGGACTGAAGCTTTCTTT. This translates into CASSWGTEAFF.

V and J are TRBV7-6 and TRBJ2-7; perhaps TRBD1 as D (6 bases). Germline lookup yields CDR1 SGHVS and CDR2 FNYEAQ. V lost 1 base and J lost 7, with 20 bases in between. CDR3 size: 16 residues. This CDR3 is CASSLGVGASSWEQYF. The CDR3, as DNA: TGTGCCAGCAGCTTAGGGGTGGGGGCGTCCTCGTGGGAGCAGTACTTC.

The chain's CDR3 is CASTVTGTNEKLFF. The CDR3 bases are TGTGCCAGTACCGTGACAGGGACGAATGAAAAACTGTTTTTT. The rearrangement uses TRBV19 and TRBJ1-4; 7 bases line up with TRBD1. Germline-derived CDR1 and CDR2 are LNHDA and SQIVND (reference sequence). The J segment lost 5 bases and the V segment lost 7 bases, leaving 7 bases of the junction unmatched. The length of the CDR3 is 14 residues.

The V gene is TRBV7-2, the J gene TRBJ2-5; 14 bases are a match to TRBD2. The CDR3 is made up of 18 amino acids. The J segment lost 1 base and the V segment lost 5 bases, leaving 9 bases of the junction unmatched. Germline CDR1 reads SGHTA; CDR2 reads FQGNSA. DNA of the CDR3: TGTGCCAGCAGCCAAGGGACTAGCGGGAGTGGGGTCCAAGAGACCCAGTACTTC. Protein product: CASSQGTSGSGVQETQYF.

The rearrangement joins TRBV5-5 to TRBJ1-2; a weak D match, TRBD1 (6 bases). There are 15 residues in the CDR3. V gave up 0 bases and J gave up 4 bases, with 13 bases separating them. Germline CDR1 is SGHKS and CDR2 is YYEKEE (reference sequence). The chain's CDR3 is CASSLDIDRTYGYTF. CDR3 DNA: TGTGCCAGCAGCTTGGACATCGACAGGACCTATGGCTACACCTTC.

This chain uses TRBV9 with TRBJ1-3; unclear D gene. CDR1 SGDLS and CDR2 YYNGEE come from the germline V gene. The CDR3 is 14 amino acids. V lost 3 bases and J lost 2, with 9 bases in between. CDR3 region: CASSGTHPGNTIYF. In DNA form, the CDR3 reads TGTGCCAGCAGCGGCACTCACCCTGGAAACACCATATATTTT.

The rearrangement uses TRBV5-8 and TRBJ2-3, with D unclear. The CDR3 sequence is 14 residues long. The V and J ends lost 1 base and 4 bases respectively, with 10 bases between them. The germline CDR1 and CDR2 sequences are SGHTS and YDEGEE. CDR3 bases: TGTGCCAGCAGCTTGAGCAGTGGGGCAGATACGCAGTATTTT. Its protein product is CASSLSSGADTQYF.

The rearrangement uses TRBV5-6 and TRBJ1-2; no firm D call. The V gene lost 2 bases and the J gene lost 6 bases, with 11 bases spanning the gap. The CDR3 length is 13 residues. The germline V gene has CDR1 SGHDT and CDR2 YYEEEE. The CDR3 loop reads CASSFPLEDGYTF. CDR3 coding DNA: TGTGCCAGCAGCTTTCCCCTTGAGGATGGCTACACCTTC.

This clone was recorded only once. The J gene is TRBJ2-2, the V gene TRBV2, with D possibly being TRBD2 (5 bases). This CDR3 is 14 amino acids long. With 7 bases removed from V and 1 base from J, the gap between germline ends came to 10 bases. Germline V gives CDR1 SNHLY, CDR2 FYNNEI. In nucleotides, the CDR3 is TGTGCCAGCACGGGGTGGCTGAACACCGGGGAGCTGTTTTTT. Translation: CASTGWLNTGELFF.

V and J are TRBV4-1 and TRBJ2-1, with 7 bases lining up with TRBD2. Germline V gene lookup returns CDR1 MGHRA and CDR2 YSYEKL. CDR3 length: 15 amino acids. V was clipped by 4 bases and J by 6 bases; unmatched bases: 9. The CDR3 loop is CASSPGGGGGNEQFF. For the CDR3, the DNA is TGCGCCAGCAGCCCAGGTGGCGGGGGAGGCAATGAGCAGTTCTTC.

This chain's CDR3 is CAIPGGTGLISPLHF. The CDR3 nucleotides read TGTGCCATCCCGGGGGGTACAGGGCTAATCTCACCCCTCCACTTT. The rearrangement joins TRBV6-4 to TRBJ1-6; D perhaps matches TRBD1 (6 bases). The CDR3 consists of 15 residues. The V gene's germline CDR1 is MRHNA and CDR2 SNTAGT. The V gene lost 10 bases and the J gene lost 10 bases, with 23 bases spanning the gap.

Here the CDR3 reads CASSLGTGIAGELFF. The CDR3 DNA follows: TGTGCCAGCAGCTTGGGGACAGGGATCGCCGGGGAGCTGTTTTTT. This rearrangement joins TRBV9 to TRBJ2-2; TRBD1 matches at 9 bases. CDR3 length: 15 residues. Germline trimming cut 4 bases from V and 6 bases from J; bases unmatched to any gene: 7. Germline CDR1 is SGDLS and CDR2 is YYNGEE.

This rearrangement joins TRBV9 to TRBJ2-7, with no clear D. V was pared by 0 bases and J by 5 bases, with 15 bases between. Germline CDR1 reads SGDLS; CDR2 reads YYNGEE. This CDR3 spans 15 amino acids. The CDR3 loop reads CASSVDGDPSDEQYF. The DNA for the CDR3 is TGTGCCAGCAGCGTAGATGGTGACCCGTCCGACGAGCAGTACTTC.

The chain is built from TRBV19 and TRBJ2-1, with 8 nucleotides matching TRBD2. The germline CDR1 and CDR2 sequences are LNHDA and SQIVND (reference sequence). The CDR3 has 15 residues. The junction had 9 bases not matched to a gene; V was cut back by 5 bases and J by 6 bases. CDR3 coding DNA: TGTGCCAGTAGTGACGGGAGGGCAGGGGCCAATGAGCAGTTCTTC. Its translation: CASSDGRAGANEQFF.

V gene TRBV6-1 combines with J gene TRBJ2-1, with 9 bases lining up with TRBD2. V shed 3 bases, J shed 9 bases, and the junction held 15 bases outside the gene matches. This CDR3 spans 17 amino acids. Germline CDR1 MNHNS, CDR2 SASEGT. The chain's CDR3 is CASSDRVAGARVGEQFF. DNA for the CDR3: TGTGCCAGCAGTGACCGGGTAGCGGGAGCACGAGTAGGTGAGCAGTTCTTC.

J is TRBJ2-1 and V is TRBV7-3; 8 bases are a match to TRBD2. This CDR3 spans 12 amino acids. The germline V gene has CDR1 SGHTA and CDR2 FQGTGA. Losses at the gene ends were 4 bases for V and 8 bases for J; bases not matched to a gene: 1. The CDR3 DNA follows: TGTGCCAGCAGCTCTAGCGGGCATGAGCAGTTCTTC. Translating gives CASSSSGHEQFF.

Of note for this clone: The sample holds other DNA sequences that translate to the same CDR3. The V and J genes are TRBV28 and TRBJ1-1; D is unresolved. The CDR3 runs 13 residues. V was cut by 3 bases and J by 1 base, with 6 bases left in between. The germline V gene has CDR1 MDHEN and CDR2 SYDVKM. CDR3: CASSLAGNTEAFF. The CDR3 DNA reads TGTGCCAGCAGTTTGGCAGGGAACACTGAAGCTTTCTTT.